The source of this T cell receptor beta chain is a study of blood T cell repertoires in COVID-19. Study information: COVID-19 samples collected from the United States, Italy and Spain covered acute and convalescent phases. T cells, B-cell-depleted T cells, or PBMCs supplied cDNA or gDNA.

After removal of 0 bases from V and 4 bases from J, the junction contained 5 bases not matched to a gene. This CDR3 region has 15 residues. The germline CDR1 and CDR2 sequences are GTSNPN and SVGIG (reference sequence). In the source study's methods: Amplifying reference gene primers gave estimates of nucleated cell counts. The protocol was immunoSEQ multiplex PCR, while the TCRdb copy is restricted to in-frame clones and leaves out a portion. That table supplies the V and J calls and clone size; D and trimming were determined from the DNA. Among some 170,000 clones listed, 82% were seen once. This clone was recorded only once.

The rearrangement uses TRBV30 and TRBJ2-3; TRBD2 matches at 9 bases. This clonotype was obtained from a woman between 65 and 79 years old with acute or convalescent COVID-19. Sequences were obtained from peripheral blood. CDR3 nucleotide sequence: TGTGCCTGGAGTGTACCGGGCGGGAGGGCAGATACGCAGTATTTT. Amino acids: CAWSVPGGRADTQYF.